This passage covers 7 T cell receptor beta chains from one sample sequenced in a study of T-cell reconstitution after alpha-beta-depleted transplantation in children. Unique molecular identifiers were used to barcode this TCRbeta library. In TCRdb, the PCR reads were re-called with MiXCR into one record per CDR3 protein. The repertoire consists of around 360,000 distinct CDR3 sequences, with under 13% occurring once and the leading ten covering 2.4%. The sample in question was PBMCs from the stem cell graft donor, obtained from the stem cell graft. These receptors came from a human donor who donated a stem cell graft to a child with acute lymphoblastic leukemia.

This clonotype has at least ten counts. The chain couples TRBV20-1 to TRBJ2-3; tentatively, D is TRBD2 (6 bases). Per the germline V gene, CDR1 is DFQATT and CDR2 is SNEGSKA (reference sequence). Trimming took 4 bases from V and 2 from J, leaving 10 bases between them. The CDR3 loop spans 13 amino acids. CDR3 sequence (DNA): TGCAGTGCTATAGCGGTCCTCACAGATACGCAGTATTTT. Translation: CSAIAVLTDTQYF.

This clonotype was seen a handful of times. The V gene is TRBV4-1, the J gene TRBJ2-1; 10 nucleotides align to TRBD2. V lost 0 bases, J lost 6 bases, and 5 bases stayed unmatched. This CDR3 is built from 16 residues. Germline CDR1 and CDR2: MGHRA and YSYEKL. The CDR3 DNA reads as TGCGCCAGCAGCCAAGAACTAGCGGGAAGGGCCAATGAGCAGTTCTTC. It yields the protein CASSQELAGRANEQFF.

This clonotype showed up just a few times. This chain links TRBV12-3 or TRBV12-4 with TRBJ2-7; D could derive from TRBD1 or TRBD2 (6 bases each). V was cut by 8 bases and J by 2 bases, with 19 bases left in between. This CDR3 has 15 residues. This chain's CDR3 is CASGEVGHGPYEQYF. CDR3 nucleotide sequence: TGTGCCAGCGGGGAGGTGGGACATGGACCCTACGAGCAGTACTTC.

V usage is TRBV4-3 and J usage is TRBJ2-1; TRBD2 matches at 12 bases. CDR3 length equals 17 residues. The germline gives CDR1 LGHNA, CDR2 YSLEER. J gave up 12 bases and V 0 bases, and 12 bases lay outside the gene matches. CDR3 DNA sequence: TGCGCCAGCAGCCAAGATAAGTCACTAGCGGGAGGCCGTCTGCAGTTCTTC. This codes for CASSQDKSLAGGRLQFF.

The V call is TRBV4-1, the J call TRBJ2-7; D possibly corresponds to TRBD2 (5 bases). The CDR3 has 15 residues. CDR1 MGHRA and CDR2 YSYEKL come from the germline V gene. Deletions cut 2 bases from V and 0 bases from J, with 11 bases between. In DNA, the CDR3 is TGCGCCAGCAGCCAAATGGTGAGGGCCTCCTACGAGCAGTACTTC. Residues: CASSQMVRASYEQYF.

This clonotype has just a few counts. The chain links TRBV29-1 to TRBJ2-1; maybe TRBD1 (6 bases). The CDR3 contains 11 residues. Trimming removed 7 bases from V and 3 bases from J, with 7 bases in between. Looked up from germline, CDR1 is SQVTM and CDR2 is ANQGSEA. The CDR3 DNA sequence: TGCAGCGGGGACATCTACAATGAGCAGTTCTTC. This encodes CSGDIYNEQFF.

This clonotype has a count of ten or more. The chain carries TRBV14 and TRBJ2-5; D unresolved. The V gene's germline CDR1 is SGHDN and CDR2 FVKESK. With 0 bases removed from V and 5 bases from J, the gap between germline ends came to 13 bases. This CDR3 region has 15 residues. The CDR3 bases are TGTGCCAGCAGCCAAGATCGCTCCGCGTGGGAGACCCAGTACTTC. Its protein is CASSQDRSAWETQYF.